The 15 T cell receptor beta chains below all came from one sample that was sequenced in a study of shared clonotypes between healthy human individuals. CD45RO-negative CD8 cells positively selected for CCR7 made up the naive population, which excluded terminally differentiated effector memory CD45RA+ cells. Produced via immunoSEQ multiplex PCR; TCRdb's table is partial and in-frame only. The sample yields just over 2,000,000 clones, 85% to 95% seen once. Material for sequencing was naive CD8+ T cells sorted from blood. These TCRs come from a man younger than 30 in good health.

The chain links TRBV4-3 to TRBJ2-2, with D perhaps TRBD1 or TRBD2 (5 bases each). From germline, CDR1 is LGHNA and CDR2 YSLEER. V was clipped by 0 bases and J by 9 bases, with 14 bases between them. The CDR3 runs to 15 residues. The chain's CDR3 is CASSQDPGLAWELFF. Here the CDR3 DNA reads TGCGCCAGCAGCCAAGATCCAGGGCTAGCCTGGGAGCTGTTTTTT.

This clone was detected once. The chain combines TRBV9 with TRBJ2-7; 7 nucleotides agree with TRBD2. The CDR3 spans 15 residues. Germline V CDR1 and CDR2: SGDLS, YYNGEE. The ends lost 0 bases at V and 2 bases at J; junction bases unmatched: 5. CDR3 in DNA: TGTGCCAGCAGCGTAGGGGACTACAACGCCTACGAGCAGTACTTC. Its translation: CASSVGDYNAYEQYF.

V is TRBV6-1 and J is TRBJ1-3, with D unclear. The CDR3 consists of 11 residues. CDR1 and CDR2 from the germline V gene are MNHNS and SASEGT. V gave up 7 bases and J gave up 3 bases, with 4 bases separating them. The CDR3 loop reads CASTDGNTIYF. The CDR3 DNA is TGTGCCAGCACAGATGGAAACACCATATATTTT.

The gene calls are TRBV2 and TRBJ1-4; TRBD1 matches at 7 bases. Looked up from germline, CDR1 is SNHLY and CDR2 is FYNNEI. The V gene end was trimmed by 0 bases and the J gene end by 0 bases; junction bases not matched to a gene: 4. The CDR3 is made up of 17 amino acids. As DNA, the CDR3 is TGTGCCAGCAGTGAAGCTCGGGACAGAGCAACTAATGAAAAACTGTTTTTT. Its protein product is CASSEARDRATNEKLFF.

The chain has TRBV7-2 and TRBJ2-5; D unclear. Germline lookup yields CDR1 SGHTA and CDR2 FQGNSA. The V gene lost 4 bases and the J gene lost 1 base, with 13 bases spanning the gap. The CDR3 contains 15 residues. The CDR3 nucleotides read TGTGCCAGCAGCTCTTACTATTCCCCCCAAGAGACCCAGTACTTC. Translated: CASSSYYSPQETQYF.

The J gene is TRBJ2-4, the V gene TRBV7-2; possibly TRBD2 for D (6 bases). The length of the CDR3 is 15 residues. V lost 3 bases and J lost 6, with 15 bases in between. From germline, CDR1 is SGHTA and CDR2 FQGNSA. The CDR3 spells CASSFYGGGGNIQYF. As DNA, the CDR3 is TGTGCCAGCAGCTTTTACGGGGGAGGAGGAAACATTCAGTACTTC.

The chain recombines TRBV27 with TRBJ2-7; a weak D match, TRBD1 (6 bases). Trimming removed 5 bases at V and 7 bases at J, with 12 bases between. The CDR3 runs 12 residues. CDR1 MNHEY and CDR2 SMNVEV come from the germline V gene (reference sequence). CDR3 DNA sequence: TGTGCCAGCAGTCCGTTACAGGGAGAGCAGTACTTC. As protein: CASSPLQGEQYF.

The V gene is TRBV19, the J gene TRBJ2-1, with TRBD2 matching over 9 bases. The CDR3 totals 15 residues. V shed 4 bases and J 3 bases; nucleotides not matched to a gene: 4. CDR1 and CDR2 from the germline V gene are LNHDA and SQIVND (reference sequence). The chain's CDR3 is CASSSLAGYYNEQFF. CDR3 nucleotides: TGTGCCAGTAGTAGCCTAGCGGGGTACTACAATGAGCAGTTCTTC.

CDR3 amino acids: CSVDRQSTEAFF. CDR3 sequence (DNA): TGCAGCGTCGACCGCCAGTCCACTGAAGCTTTCTTT. The chain employs TRBV29-1 and TRBJ1-1, with D uncertain. Germline lookup yields CDR1 SQVTM and CDR2 ANQGSEA. V lost 6 bases to trimming and J lost 4 bases, with 12 bases between them. The CDR3 contains 12 residues.

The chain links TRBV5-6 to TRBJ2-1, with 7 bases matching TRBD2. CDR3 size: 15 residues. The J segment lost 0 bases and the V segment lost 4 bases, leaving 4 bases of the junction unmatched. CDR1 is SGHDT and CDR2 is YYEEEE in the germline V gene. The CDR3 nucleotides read TGTGCCAGCAGCATCGGGGGGAACTCCTACAATGAGCAGTTCTTC. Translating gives CASSIGGNSYNEQFF.

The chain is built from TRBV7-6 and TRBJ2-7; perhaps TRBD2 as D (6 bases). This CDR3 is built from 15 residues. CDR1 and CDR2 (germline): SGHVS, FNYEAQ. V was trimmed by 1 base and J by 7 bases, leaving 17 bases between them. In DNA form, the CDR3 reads TGTGCCAGCAGCTTAGAGGCAGGGAGGAGTTGGGAGCAGTACTTC. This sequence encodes CASSLEAGRSWEQYF.

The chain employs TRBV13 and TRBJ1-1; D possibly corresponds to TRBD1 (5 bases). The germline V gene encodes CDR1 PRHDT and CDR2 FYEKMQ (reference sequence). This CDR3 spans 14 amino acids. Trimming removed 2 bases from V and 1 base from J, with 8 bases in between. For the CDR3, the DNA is TGTGCCAGCAGCTTACGCAGGGCGAACACTGAAGCTTTCTTT. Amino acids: CASSLRRANTEAFF.

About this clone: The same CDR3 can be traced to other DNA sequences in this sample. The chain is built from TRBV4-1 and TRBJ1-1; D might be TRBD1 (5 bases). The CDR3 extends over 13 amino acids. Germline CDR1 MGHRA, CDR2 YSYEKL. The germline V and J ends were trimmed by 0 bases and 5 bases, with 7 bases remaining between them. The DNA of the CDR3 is TGCGCCAGCAGCCAAGAAGCAGGGACTGAAGCTTTCTTT. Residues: CASSQEAGTEAFF.

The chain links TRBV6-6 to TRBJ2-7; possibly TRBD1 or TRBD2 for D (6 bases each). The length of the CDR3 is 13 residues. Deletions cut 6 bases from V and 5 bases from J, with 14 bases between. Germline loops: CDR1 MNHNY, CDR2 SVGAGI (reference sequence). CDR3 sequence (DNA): TGTGCCAGCAGCCCTAGGGGGGCGGACGAGCAGTACTTC. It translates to CASSPRGADEQYF.

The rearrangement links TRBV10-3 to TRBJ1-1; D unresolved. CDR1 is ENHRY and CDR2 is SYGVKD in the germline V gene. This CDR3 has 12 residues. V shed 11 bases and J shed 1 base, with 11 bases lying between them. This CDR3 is CAVGPRNTEAFF. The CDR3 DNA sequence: TGTGCCGTAGGGCCTCGGAACACTGAAGCTTTCTTT.